This T cell receptor beta chain derives from a study of cytomegalovirus exposure and HLA in healthy donors. This CDR3 has 10 amino acids. V was cut by 7 bases and J by 7 bases, with 10 bases left in between. The germline gives CDR1 DFQATT, CDR2 SNEGSKA (reference sequence). PCR amplification relied on 60 Vbeta primers (plus 13 Jbeta primers). TCRdb's table, derived via immunoSEQ multiplex PCR, lists solely in-frame clones and lacks some. The sample includes 100,000 to 150,000 clones, 83% of them seen just once. The chain links TRBV20-1 to TRBJ1-2; D is unclear. The specimen was PBMCs. This TCR was recovered from a woman aged 40 to 50 in good health and CMV-seropositive. CDR3 in amino acids: CSGSITGYTF. The CDR3 DNA reads TGCAGTGGGTCTATCACTGGCTACACCTTC.